The present T cell receptor (beta chain) was sequenced within a study of immune cell composition in non-small cell lung cancer. Whole-study results and caveats: Tumour-reactive clones were not shown to match dominant in vivo tumour clones.

Trimming took off 6 bases at V and 10 bases at J, with 16 bases between the two ends. Germline CDR1 SGHTA, CDR2 FQGTGA. The CDR3 length is 14 residues. This clone was seen a handful of times. Its antigen is not known. Normal lung sampling was at least 3 cm from the tumour, as distant as possible. Genomic DNA came from frozen unsorted single-cell suspensions. Assay used: immunoSEQ multiplex PCR; TCRdb lists only in-frame clones, some missing. The sample contains around 15,000 clones, over 70% of which appear only once. These data also featured in a second study, about CD4 T cells in lung cancer. Turning to that study: CD4+ clones recognizing candidate mutation-encoded neoepitopes were isolated from blood. Possibly, some blood-derived responses are in vitro primed naive T cells.

This receptor was identified in a human donor with non-small cell lung cancer. This chain links TRBV7-3 with TRBJ1-6, with D possibly TRBD1 on 6 matching bases. The sequenced sample consisted of non-adjacent lung tissue. The CDR3 loop is CASSLQGDGSPLHF. The CDR3 DNA sequence: TGTGCCAGCAGTCTACAGGGTGATGGGTCACCCCTCCACTTT.